This T cell receptor (beta chain) was sequenced during a study of blood T cell repertoires in COVID-19. Per the authors' pipeline: Amplification from reference gene primers served as the basis for estimated nucleated cell counts. Using immunoSEQ multiplex PCR, the repertoire was profiled, and TCRdb retains in-frame clones only, with some absent. V and J calls plus clone size are reproduced from that table; the DNA served to infer D and trimming. The sample yields more than 450,000 clones, about 85% seen once. The CDR3 spans 14 residues. Trimming removed 5 bases from V and 3 bases from J, with 15 bases in between. CDR1 and CDR2 from the germline V gene are SGDLS and YYNGEE. Cohort allocation depended upon clinical history that participants reported. Among Cohort 3 donors, those recovered had two negative PCRs, clearance, or symptom resolution.

This receptor was identified in a woman younger than 30 who had recovered from COVID-19. The sequenced sample was PBMCs or T cells enriched from blood (not recorded which). This rearrangement joins TRBV9 to TRBJ2-7; D is possibly TRBD2 (6 bases). The CDR3 loop reads CASSRTSSGYEQYF. The CDR3, as DNA: TGTGCCAGCAGTCGCACTAGCTCCGGCTACGAGCAGTACTTC.